The 10 T cell receptor beta chains in this list originate from one sample, sequenced in a study of neurological immune-mediated disorders. TCRdb reprocessed the 5' RACE reads via MiXCR and lists one record per CDR3 protein. The repertoire holds about 29,000 distinct CDR3 sequences, with more than 2.5% as singletons. Sequencing was performed on PBMCs. All receptors derive from a woman aged 25 to 45 with multiple sclerosis.

This clonotype occurred many times. The chain links TRBV7-2 to TRBJ2-1, with 13 bases fitting TRBD2. With V trimmed by 6 bases and J by 4 bases, 0 bases remained unmatched. The CDR3 has 14 residues. Germline-derived CDR1 and CDR2 are SGHTA and FQGNSA. The chain's CDR3 is CASRLAGGYNEQFF. In DNA, the CDR3 is TGTGCCAGCAGACTAGCGGGAGGGTACAATGAGCAGTTCTTC. The whole variable domain, filled in from reference TRBV7-2 and TRBJ2-1, reads GAGVSQSPSNKVTEKGKDVELRCDPISGHTALYWYRQSLGQGLEFLIYFQGNSAPDKSGLPSDRFSAERTGGSVSTLTIQRTQQEDSAVYLCASRLAGGYNEQFFGPGTRLTVL.

This clonotype has more than one count but fewer than ten. The V call is TRBV7-2, the J call TRBJ2-2, with D unresolved. Trimming pared 5 bases from V and 2 bases from J, leaving 6 bases between. CDR3 length equals 13 residues. Germline CDR1 is SGHTA and CDR2 is FQGNSA. CDR3 residues: CASSPTNTGELFF. CDR3 nucleotides: TGTGCCAGCAGCCCGACAAACACCGGGGAGCTGTTTTTT.

In its sample, this clonotype was seen many times. The junction differs from germline at one of its ends, possibly a read error. This rearrangement joins TRBV7-7 to TRBJ2-2, with D tentatively TRBD1 or TRBD2 (6 bases each). This CDR3 is 13 amino acids long. Germline V gene data show CDR1 as SSHAT and CDR2 as FNYEAQ (reference sequence). CDR3 in amino acids: CASSFGGGGELFF. CDR3 nucleotides: TGTGCTAGCAGCTTCGGGGGCGGAGGGGAGCTGTTTTTT. Variable domain in full (rest from reference TRBV7-7 and TRBJ2-2): GAGVSQSPRYKVTKRGQDVTLRCDPISSHATLYWYQQALGQGPEFLTYFNYEAQPDKSGLPSDRFSAERPEGSISTLTIQRTEQRDSAMYRCASSFGGGGELFFGEGSRLTVL.

This clonotype was counted many times. The chain uses TRBV7-3 and TRBJ2-1; possibly TRBD1 or TRBD2 for D (5 bases each). Germline V gives CDR1 SGHTA, CDR2 FQGTGA. The CDR3 loop spans 17 amino acids. V lost 4 bases and J lost 2, with 18 bases in between. The CDR3 DNA sequence: TGTGCCAGCAGCTCCCGCGGGCGAGGGGCCACCTACAATGAGCAGTTCTTC. This encodes CASSSRGRGATYNEQFF.

This clonotype has ten or more counts. This chain uses TRBV7-8 with TRBJ2-7; D is uncertain. The CDR3 loop spans 13 amino acids. Germline V CDR1 and CDR2: SGHVS, FQNEAQ. The V end was cut by 2 bases, the J end by 1 base, with 6 bases between. The CDR3 DNA reads TGTGCCAGCAGCTTAACGCCGTCCTACGAGCAGTACTTC. This sequence encodes CASSLTPSYEQYF.

This clonotype was recorded many times. The genes are TRBV20-1 and TRBJ2-1, with TRBD2 matching 9 bases. The CDR3 consists of 14 residues. Germline V lookup: CDR1 DFQATT, CDR2 SNEGSKA (reference sequence). The V segment lost 1 base and the J segment 7 bases; nucleotides outside the gene matches: 5. CDR3 nucleotides: TGCAGTGCTAGAGTCAGCGGGAGGCAAAATGAGCAGTTCTTC. Translating it yields CSARVSGRQNEQFF.

This clonotype turned up a few times. A much larger clone differs by one base, so this may be a read error. The J gene is TRBJ2-5, the V gene TRBV12-3 or TRBV12-4; no clear D. There are 13 residues in the CDR3. The CDR3 DNA reads TGTGCCAGCAGTTTCTTGGGTCAAGAGACCAAGTACTTC. It encodes CASSFLGQETKYF.

This clonotype was seen ten or more times. V is TRBV6-6 and J is TRBJ2-7; 8 bases are shared with TRBD2. The CDR3 runs 16 residues. From germline, CDR1 is MNHNY and CDR2 SVGAGI (reference sequence). J gave up 2 bases and V 5 bases, and 11 bases lay outside the gene matches. CDR3 in amino acids: CASSRPVAGRAYEQYF. The CDR3 coding sequence is TGTGCCAGCAGTCGACCTGTAGCGGGGCGGGCCTACGAGCAGTACTTC.

There are many counts of this clonotype. CDR3 in amino acids: CASSLAGGGETQYF. CDR3 nucleotides: TGTGCCAGCAGCTTAGCGGGAGGAGGAGAGACCCAGTACTTC. The rearrangement links TRBV7-9 to TRBJ2-5; perhaps TRBD2 as D (6 bases). With 0 bases removed from V and 4 bases from J, the gap between germline ends came to 9 bases. The CDR3 consists of 14 residues. In germline, CDR1 is SEHNR, CDR2 FQNEAQ (reference sequence).

This clonotype was seen only a few times. One junction end disagrees with the germline gene, perhaps due to a read error. The V and J genes are TRBV7-2 and TRBJ1-5; D is perhaps TRBD1 (6 bases). Germline-derived CDR1 and CDR2 are SGHTA and FQGNSA. CDR3 length: 16 amino acids. The DNA of the CDR3 is TGTGCCAGCAGCCAGAGGGCAGGGGAGGGCAATCAGCCCCAGAATTTT. This encodes CASSQRAGEGNQPQNF.